This T cell receptor (beta chain) appears in the sequencing data of a study of cytomegalovirus exposure and HLA in healthy donors (dated by TCRdb to 2015 to 2018). Study-level background: According to an earlier analysis of several hundred of the donors, 200 million or so T cells yielded 100 million or so unique TCR beta sequences and about 300 Gb of sequence data. Roughly 300 gigabases of sequencing data and tens of millions of unique TCR sequences were included in an early release covering 500 to 750 HLA-typed donors. The genetic ancestry cluster associated with self-reported Caucasian donors included 65% to 90% of the approximately 400 genotyped donors. The study was designed to test whether signatures of past pathogen exposure could be identified by cataloging public T cell receptors. Using immunosequencing, the study profiled T cell repertoires from fewer than 700 subjects and related those repertoires to cytomegalovirus serostatus. Besides the first cohort of hundreds of subjects, a separate validation cohort made up of 120 different subjects was used. To predict cytomegalovirus infection status, the study brought together high-throughput TCR immunosequencing, statistical association of individual TCRs with disease status, and machine learning. A later analysis re-analyzed previously published TCR beta repertoires from roughly 600 donors and added high-resolution HLA genotyping to study TCR occurrence patterns. The later analysis used no new phenotypic data to find candidate immune exposures, relying instead on TCR beta sequences and their occurrence across donors. An earlier analysis of 587 of the donors used high-throughput TCR beta sequencing to judge whether each TCR beta V gene segment behaved as functional or pseudogenic. Donor age, sex, ethnicity and CMV serostatus were collected together with the repertoire data. A later genetic analysis took genome-wide SNP genotypes for about three fifths of the 666 donors and used that subset as a discovery cohort. Every discovery cohort repertoire had been produced on one sequencing platform. Class I and class II HLA loci were covered by the typing at four-digit resolution. The number of donors typed differed by locus, with 629-630 for A, B, C, DRB1 and DQB1, approximately 500 for DQA1, 600 to 610 for DPA1, and some 440 for DPB1. Roughly five DR-DQ haplotypes were handled as single units for association and clustering, since linkage in the cohort was strong. Among roughly 400 genotyped donors of the cohort, an average of around 220,000 unique TCR beta nucleotide sequences was sequenced per donor, of which 15% to 20% were non-productive. The full study reports these points: A few of the identified cytomegalovirus-associated TCR beta chains were confirmed in vitro to be specific for cytomegalovirus antigens. In a later genetic analysis, a missense DCLRE1C variant was associated with V-gene and J-gene trimming of TCR beta chains, and the association was replicated in an independent cohort. Linkage disequilibrium might explain the correlated functional status among segregating V segments, but an unknown experimental factor could not be excluded. Broadly in line with IMGT annotations, most TCR beta V segments showed up in productive rearrangements about 90% or about 30% of the time in an earlier analysis of approximately 640 of the donors. According to a later analysis, parvovirus B19, influenza, CMV and Epstein-Barr virus appeared linked to several top co-occurrence clusters. A later analysis associated roughly 17,000 TCR beta sequences with specific HLA alleles at a false discovery rate of 0.05. Compared with equally common non-associated chains, HLA-associated TCR beta chains in a later analysis were more clonally expanded and had lower generation probabilities. CMV serostatus was the only immune exposure information available for the cohort. When HLA alleles, especially DR and DQ, strongly co-occurred, TCR associations were difficult to assign to individual alleles. The study listed approximately 150 TCR beta chains as associated with cytomegalovirus. According to a later analysis, TCR association rates differed among HLA loci, with DRB1 alleles showing the most associated TCRs and HLA-C alleles showing the fewest. Some IMGT-functional V segments, including TRBV6-2 and TRBV6-3, could not be distinguished by the 87-base-pair reads and were therefore excluded. The cohort was sequenced for TCR beta chains only, and without alpha or paired-chain data the features that could be detected were limited. A cluster of highly shared sequence variants was judged likely to be a technical artifact of the sequencing pipeline. A further reported finding was that TCR beta sequences accurately predicted the HLA-A and HLA-B alleles for most subjects in the first cohort. Most CMV-associated TCR beta chains appeared to be HLA-restricted in a later analysis, and the HLA associations seemed to be driven largely by CMV exposure. A later genetic analysis reported fewer N-insertions in productive TCRs among donors in an Asian-associated ancestry cluster than the roughly 690-donor mean. Most TCR sequences were seen in very few donors, while some public TCRs were found in many individuals. It was suggested by the authors that the approach could potentially be generalized to other disease states and immunological phenotypes. Because counts were too low, some 17 rarely observed V segments, including chromosome 9 orphons, were excluded from the earlier analysis of a few hundred of the donors. The presence/absence analyses assumed that sequencing depth was roughly uniform across donors, and that assumption may not be true. The classifier was reported to diagnose cytomegalovirus status with high specificity and sensitivity in both the original and validation cohorts. Because HLA typing was missing for some donors at each locus, association tests included only the typed subset.

The cohort consisted of 600 or so healthy bone marrow donors. At the time of sampling, every cohort member was nominally healthy, though immune exposures that went unrecorded were likely present. The donor tested CMV seronegative and was one of the 352 seronegative cohort members. Every donor gave a peripheral blood sample, and the peripheral blood mononuclear cells from that sample were used for TCR beta sequencing. The Qiagen DNeasy Blood Extraction Kit was used to extract genomic DNA from the blood cell samples. Turning to this clone: Which antigen it targets is not known. No quality values exist for individual bases; no much larger clone is one base distant.

In the germline V gene, CDR1 corresponds to MDHEN and CDR2 to SYDVKM. Its CDR3 holds 15 amino acids, cysteine through phenylalanine. Of the read, only the CDR3 DNA is kept; its 45 bases are in frame from base 1. V is shortened by 1 base, J by 8 bases, and the region joining them spans 14 bases. Library preparation was by the immunoSEQ multiplex PCR assay. The multiplex PCR relied on a mix of 60 forward primers for TCR Vbeta segments and 13 reverse primers for TCR Jbeta segments. Amplification of the CDR3 region of rearranged TCR beta genes was performed with a multiplex PCR assay on genomic DNA. Amplified TCR beta libraries were sequenced as 87-base-pair reads on the Illumina HiSeq System. Regarding the original processing steps: In a later analysis, roughly 80 million unique TCR beta chains were counted across the 650 to 700 repertoires, and roughly 11 million of these chains were shared by at least two donors. To remove PCR and sequencing errors, raw reads were error-corrected and collapsed into unique sequences using a nearest-neighbor algorithm that merged closely related sequences. V, D and J gene segments were assigned by aligning CDR3 sequences to IMGT reference sequences. For a sequence to be retained, a match of at least six nucleotides to both a V gene segment and a J gene segment was required. Rearrangements were called productive when the CDR3 lacked stop codons and stayed in frame with V and J; all others were non-productive. Following IMGT convention, CDR3 was defined as the stretch from the second conserved V-encoded cysteine up to the conserved J-encoded phenylalanine. The earlier analysis of about 640 of the donors excluded any sequence lacking an unambiguous match to a single V gene segment. An earlier analysis of some 500 of the donors classified V segments as functional when productive rearrangements were above 56.7% and as segregating when the standard deviation between donors was above 5%. A statistical classification framework was built to diagnose cytomegalovirus status from the catalog of TCR beta chain sequences. In a later analysis, V and J genes were assigned by comparing TCR nucleotide sequences against IMGT/GENE-DB human TR gene sequences. A later analysis assigned CDR3 sequences and most-parsimonious VDJ recombination scenarios with the TCRdist pipeline. In a later analysis, each TCR beta chain was defined by its CDR3 amino acid sequence together with its V-gene family, and reads lacking a unique V-gene family were excluded. A later analysis removed roughly 590 highly shared, low-generation-probability nucleotide sequences to deal with suspected cross-contamination and a sequencing artifact. For each public chain, a later analysis derived a clonal expansion index from normalized ranks of inferred template counts within each repertoire. In a later analysis, generation probabilities were computed with a VDJ recombination model fitted to out-of-frame rearrangements, and the resulting probabilities were checked against IGoR. In a later analysis, TCR-TCR, TCR-HLA and TCR-CMV co-occurrence was scored with hypergeometric tests, and a repertoire-size bias correction was applied to TCR pairs. A later analysis estimated false discovery rates by permuting HLA or CMV assignments 20 times. In a later analysis, co-occurring TCRs were grouped using DBSCAN, and TCRdist sequence similarity was added for clustering within HLA-allele-positive subsets. For co-occurrence clustering, repertoires with fewer than 30,000 or more than 120,000 public chains were excluded, along with roughly 5 repertoires with anomalous nucleotide sharing. The table was pulled from immuneACCESS by TCRdb, which kept in-frame rearrangements only. Such tables lose some clones; where checked, under half of the loss comes from unresolved V genes, and the rest has no known cause. V, J and clone size were drawn from that table, and D and trimming were deduced from the DNA. The sample yields around 99,000 clones; around 77% were counted once. The ten most abundant clones make up roughly 3.9% of the sample.

Source material: PBMCs. Rearrangement joined TRBV28 to TRBJ2-2; possibly the D gene is TRBD2, per 5 matching bases. The TCR originated in a male donor in good health and CMV-seronegative. Read as DNA, the sequence is TGTGCCAGCAGTTTATTCCTATCAAGGAGGGGGGAGCTGTTTTTT. The resulting protein is CASSLFLSRRGELFF. Full variable domain (CDR3 extended with the reference TRBV28 and TRBJ2-2 proteins): DVKVTQSSRYLVKRTGEKVFLECVQDMDHENMFWYRQDPGLGLRLIYFSYDVKMKEKGDIPEGYSVSREKKERFSLILESASTNQTSMYLCASSLFLSRRGELFFGEGSRLTVL.